Sequencing of this T cell receptor (beta chain) was carried out in a study of beta chain features in type 1 diabetes. Study results and caveats: For patients, the naive, central memory and Treg TCRB repertoires appeared more alike than for healthy donors. Researchers cautioned that cDNA sequencing could over-represent cells with high TCR expression.

A note on this clone: Its antigen remains unidentified.

The authors sorted CD4+ naive, central memory, regulatory and stem cell-like memory cells via CD45RO/CCR7/CD25/CD127/CD95/CD27. Sequenced material consisted of expressed TCRB transcripts (all of the isolated RNA was reverse transcribed). Some clones are missing from TCRdb's copy, which holds only in-frame ones; the method was immunoSEQ multiplex PCR. The sample includes about 350,000 clones, around 19% seen only once; the top ten take around 0.045%. The receptor comes from a woman under 30 in good health. The sequenced sample was naive CD4+ T cells from blood.

In DNA, the CDR3 is TGCGCCAGCAGCATCTCCGGGACTAACAATGAGCAGTTCTTC. The encoded protein is CASSISGTNNEQFF. The chain links TRBV5-1 to TRBJ2-1; 7 positions agree with TRBD2. The CDR3 is 14 residues long. Germline V gene sequence: CDR1 SGHRS, CDR2 YFSETQ. Trimming removed 4 bases from V and 5 bases from J; junction bases left unmatched: 6.